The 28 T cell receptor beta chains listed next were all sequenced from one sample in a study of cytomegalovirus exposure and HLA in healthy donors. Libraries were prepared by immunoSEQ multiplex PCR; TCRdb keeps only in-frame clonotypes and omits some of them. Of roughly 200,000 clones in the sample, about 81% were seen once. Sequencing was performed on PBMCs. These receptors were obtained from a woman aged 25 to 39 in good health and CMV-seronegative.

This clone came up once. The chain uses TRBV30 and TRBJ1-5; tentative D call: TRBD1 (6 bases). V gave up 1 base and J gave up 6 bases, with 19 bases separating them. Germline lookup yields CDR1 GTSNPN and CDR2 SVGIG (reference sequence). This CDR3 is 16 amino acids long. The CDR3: CAWSALGERGGQPQHF. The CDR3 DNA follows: TGTGCCTGGAGTGCCCTCGGTGAGAGGGGGGGTCAGCCCCAGCATTTT. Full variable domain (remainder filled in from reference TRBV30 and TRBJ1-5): SQTIHQWPATLVQPVGSPLSLECTVEGTSNPNLYWYRQAAGRGLQLLFYSVGIGQISSEVPQNLSASRPQDRQFILSSKKLLLSDSGFYLCAWSALGERGGQPQHFGDGTRLSIL.

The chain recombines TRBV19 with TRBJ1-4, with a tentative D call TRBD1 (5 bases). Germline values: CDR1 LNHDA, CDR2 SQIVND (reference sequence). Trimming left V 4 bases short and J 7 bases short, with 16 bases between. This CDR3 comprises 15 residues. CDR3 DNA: TGTGCCAGTAGTAATACGGGACTATCTGGTGAAAAACTGTTTTTT. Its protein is CASSNTGLSGEKLFF.

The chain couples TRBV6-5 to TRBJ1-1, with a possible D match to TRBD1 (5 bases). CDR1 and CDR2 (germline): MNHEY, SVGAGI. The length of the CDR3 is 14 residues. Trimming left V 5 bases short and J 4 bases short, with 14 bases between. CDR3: CASSLGGRGTEAFF. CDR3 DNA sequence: TGTGCCAGCAGTCTCGGGGGACGCGGCACTGAAGCTTTCTTT.

CDR3: CASSLGRLRPAETQYF. Here the CDR3 DNA reads TGTGCCAGCAGCTTAGGGAGACTAAGACCCGCAGAGACCCAGTACTTC. J is TRBJ2-5 and V is TRBV7-8; tentatively, D is TRBD2 (5 bases). The CDR3 has 16 residues. Germline V gives CDR1 SGHVS, CDR2 FQNEAQ. Trimming stripped 1 base from V and 4 bases from J, with 16 bases between.

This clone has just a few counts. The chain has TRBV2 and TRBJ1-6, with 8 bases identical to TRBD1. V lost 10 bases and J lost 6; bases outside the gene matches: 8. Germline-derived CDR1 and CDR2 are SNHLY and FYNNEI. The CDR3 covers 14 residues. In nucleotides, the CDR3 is TGTGCCACTACAATGGGACAGGCTAATTCACCCCTCCACTTT. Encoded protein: CATTMGQANSPLHF.

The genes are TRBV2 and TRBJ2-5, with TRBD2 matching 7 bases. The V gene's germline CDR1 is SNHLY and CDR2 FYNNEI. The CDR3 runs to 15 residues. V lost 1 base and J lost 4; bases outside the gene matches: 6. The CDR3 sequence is CASSEVWGGVETQYF. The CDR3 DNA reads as TGTGCCAGCAGTGAAGTTTGGGGAGGGGTAGAGACCCAGTACTTC.

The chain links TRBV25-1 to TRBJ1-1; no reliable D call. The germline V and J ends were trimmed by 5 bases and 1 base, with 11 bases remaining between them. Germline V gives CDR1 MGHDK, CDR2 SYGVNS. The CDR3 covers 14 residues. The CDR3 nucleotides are TGTGCCAGCAGTTCACTCACAGAGAACACTGAAGCTTTCTTT. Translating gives CASSSLTENTEAFF.

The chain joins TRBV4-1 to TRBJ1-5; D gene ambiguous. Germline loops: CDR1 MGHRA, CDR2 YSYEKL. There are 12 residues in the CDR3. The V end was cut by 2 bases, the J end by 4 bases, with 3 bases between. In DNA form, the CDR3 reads TGCGCCAGCAGCCAACCAAATCAGCCCCAGCATTTT. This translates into CASSQPNQPQHF.

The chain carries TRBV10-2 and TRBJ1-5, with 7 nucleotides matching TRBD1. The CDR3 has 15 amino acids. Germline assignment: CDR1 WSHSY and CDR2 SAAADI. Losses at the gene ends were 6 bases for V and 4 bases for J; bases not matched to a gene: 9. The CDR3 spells CASRSGQSGNQPQHF. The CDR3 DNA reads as TGCGCCAGCAGGTCGGGACAGTCGGGGAATCAGCCCCAGCATTTT.

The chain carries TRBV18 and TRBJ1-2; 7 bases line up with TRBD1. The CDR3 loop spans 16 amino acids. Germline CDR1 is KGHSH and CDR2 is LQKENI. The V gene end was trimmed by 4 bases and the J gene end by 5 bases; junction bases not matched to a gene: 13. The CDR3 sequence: CASSLRQGINQYGYTF. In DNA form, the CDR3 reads TGTGCCAGCTCACTTCGACAGGGCATTAATCAGTATGGCTACACCTTC.

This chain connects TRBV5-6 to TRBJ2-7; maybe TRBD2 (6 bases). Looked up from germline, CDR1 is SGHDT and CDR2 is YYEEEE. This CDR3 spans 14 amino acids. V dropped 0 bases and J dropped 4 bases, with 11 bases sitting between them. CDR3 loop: CASSLVGGPYEQYF. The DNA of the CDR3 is TGTGCCAGCAGCTTGGTGGGGGGACCTTACGAGCAGTACTTC.

DNA for the CDR3: TGCGCCAGCAGTGAGAATCGGTACAGCTACGAGCAGTACTTC. Its protein is CASSENRYSYEQYF. The chain combines TRBV10-1 with TRBJ2-7; no firm D call. Per the germline V gene, CDR1 is WNHNN and CDR2 is SYGVQD (reference sequence). V was trimmed by 2 bases and J by 3 bases, leaving 11 bases between them. The CDR3 sequence is 14 residues long.

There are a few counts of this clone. CDR3 amino acids: CASSPGVDYGYTF. The CDR3 coding sequence is TGTGCCAGCTCACCCGGGGTGGACTATGGCTACACCTTC. The chain links TRBV18 to TRBJ1-2, with unresolved D. CDR1 is KGHSH and CDR2 is LQKENI in the germline V gene. Between the trimmed V and J ends, which lost 3 bases and 3 bases, there was a span of 8 bases. The CDR3 contains 13 residues.

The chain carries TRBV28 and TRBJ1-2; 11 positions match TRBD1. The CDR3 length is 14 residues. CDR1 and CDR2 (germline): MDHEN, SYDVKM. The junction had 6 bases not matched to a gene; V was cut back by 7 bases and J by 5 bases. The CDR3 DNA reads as TGTGCCAGCACATCCGGGACAGGGGGGTATGGCTACACCTTC. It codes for CASTSGTGGYGYTF.

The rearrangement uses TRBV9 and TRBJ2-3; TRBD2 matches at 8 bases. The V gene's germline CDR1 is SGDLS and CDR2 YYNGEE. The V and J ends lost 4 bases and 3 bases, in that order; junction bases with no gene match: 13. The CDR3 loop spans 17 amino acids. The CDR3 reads CASSRGRLAGLTDTQYF. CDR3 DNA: TGTGCCAGCAGCCGCGGACGGTTAGCGGGGTTGACAGATACGCAGTATTTT.

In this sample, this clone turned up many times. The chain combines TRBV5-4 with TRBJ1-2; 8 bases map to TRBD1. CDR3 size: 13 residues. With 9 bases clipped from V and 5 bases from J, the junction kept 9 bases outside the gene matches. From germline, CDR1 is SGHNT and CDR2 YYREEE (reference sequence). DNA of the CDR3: TGTGCCACTCAAACAGGGGGAACATATGGCTACACCTTC. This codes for CATQTGGTYGYTF.

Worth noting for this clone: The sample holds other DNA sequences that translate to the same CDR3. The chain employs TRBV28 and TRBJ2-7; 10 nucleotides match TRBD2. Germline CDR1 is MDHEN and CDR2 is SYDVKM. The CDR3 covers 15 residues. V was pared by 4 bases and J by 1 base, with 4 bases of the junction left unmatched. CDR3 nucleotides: TGTGCCAGCAGTTCAGCTAGCGGGGGTTCCTACGAGCAGTACTTC. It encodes CASSSASGGSYEQYF.

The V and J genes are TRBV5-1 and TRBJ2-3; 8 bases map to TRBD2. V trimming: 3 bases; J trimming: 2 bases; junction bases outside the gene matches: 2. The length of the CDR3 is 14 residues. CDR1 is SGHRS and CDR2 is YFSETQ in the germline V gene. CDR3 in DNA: TGCGCCAGCAGCTGGGGACTAGACACAGATACGCAGTATTTT. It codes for CASSWGLDTDTQYF.

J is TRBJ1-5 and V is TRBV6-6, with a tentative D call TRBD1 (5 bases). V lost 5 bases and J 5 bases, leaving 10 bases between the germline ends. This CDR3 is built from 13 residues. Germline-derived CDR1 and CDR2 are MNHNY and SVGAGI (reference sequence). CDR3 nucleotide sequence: TGTGCCAGCAGTCTAGGGGTTGATCAGCCCCAGCATTTT. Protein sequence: CASSLGVDQPQHF.

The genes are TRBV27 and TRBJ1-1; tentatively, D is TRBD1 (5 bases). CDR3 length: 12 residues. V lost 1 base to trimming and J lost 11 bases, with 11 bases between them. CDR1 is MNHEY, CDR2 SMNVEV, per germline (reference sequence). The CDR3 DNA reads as TGTGCCAGCAGTTTATGGGGCCAGGCCGCTTTCTTT. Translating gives CASSLWGQAAFF.

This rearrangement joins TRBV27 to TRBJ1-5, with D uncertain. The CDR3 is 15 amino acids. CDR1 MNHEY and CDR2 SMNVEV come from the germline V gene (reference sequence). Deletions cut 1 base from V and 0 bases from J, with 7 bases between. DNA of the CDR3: TGTGCCAGCAGTTTATACAGTTATAGCAATCAGCCCCAGCATTTT. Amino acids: CASSLYSYSNQPQHF.

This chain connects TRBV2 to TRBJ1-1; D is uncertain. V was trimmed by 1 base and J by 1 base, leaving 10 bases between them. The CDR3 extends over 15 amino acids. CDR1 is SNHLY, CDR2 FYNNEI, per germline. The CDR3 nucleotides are TGTGCCAGCAGTGAAGGGGCAATTTCGAACACTGAAGCTTTCTTT. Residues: CASSEGAISNTEAFF.

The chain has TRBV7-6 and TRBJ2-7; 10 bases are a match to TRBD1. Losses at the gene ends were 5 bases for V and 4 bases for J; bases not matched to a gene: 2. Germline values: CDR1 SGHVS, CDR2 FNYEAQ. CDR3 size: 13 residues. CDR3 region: CASSPDRGYEQYF. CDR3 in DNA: TGTGCCAGCAGCCCGGACAGGGGGTACGAGCAGTACTTC.

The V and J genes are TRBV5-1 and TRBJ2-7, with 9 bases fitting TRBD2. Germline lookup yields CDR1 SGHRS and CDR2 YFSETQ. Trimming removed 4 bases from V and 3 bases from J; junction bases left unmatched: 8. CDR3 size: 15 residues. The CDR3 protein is CASSLGTSWLYEQYF. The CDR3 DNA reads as TGCGCCAGCAGCCTAGGGACTAGCTGGCTCTACGAGCAGTACTTC. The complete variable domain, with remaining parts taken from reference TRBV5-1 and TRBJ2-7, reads KAGVTQTPRYLIKTRGQQVTLSCSPISGHRSVSWYQQTPGQGLQFLFEYFSETQRNKGNFPGRFSGRQFSNSRSEMNVSTLELGDSALYLCASSLGTSWLYEQYFGPGTRLTVT.

The CDR3: CASSEGLAGREQYF. CDR3 coding DNA: TGTGCCAGCAGTGAGGGACTAGCGGGGCGTGAGCAGTACTTC. J is TRBJ2-7 and V is TRBV28, with 13 bases identical to TRBD2. Germline trimming cut 5 bases from V and 7 bases from J; bases unmatched to any gene: 5. CDR3 length equals 14 residues. Germline V gives CDR1 MDHEN, CDR2 SYDVKM.

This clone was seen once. The CDR3 DNA follows: TGTGCCAGTAGGCTAGCGAACAATGAGCAGTTCTTC. This encodes CASRLANNEQFF. The rearrangement links TRBV19 to TRBJ2-1; possible D gene TRBD2, 6 bases. V shed 6 bases and J shed 5 bases, with 8 bases lying between them. From germline, CDR1 is LNHDA and CDR2 SQIVND (reference sequence). The CDR3 extends over 12 amino acids.

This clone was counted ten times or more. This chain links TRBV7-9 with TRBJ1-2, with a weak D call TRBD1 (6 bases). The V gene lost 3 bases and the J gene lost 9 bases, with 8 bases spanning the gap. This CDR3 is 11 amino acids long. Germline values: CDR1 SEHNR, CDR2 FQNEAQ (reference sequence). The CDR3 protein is CASSFTGSYTF. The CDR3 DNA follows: TGTGCCAGCAGCTTCACAGGGAGCTACACCTTC.

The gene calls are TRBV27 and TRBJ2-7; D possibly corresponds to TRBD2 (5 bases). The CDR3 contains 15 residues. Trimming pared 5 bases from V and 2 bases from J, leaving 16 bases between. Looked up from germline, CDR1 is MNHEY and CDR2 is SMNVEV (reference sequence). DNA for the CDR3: TGTGCCAGCAGTCCGGGTTCTGGAGGTACCTACGAGCAGTACTTC. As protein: CASSPGSGGTYEQYF.